Listed below are T cell receptor beta chains from one sample, sequenced in a study of blood T cell repertoires in COVID-19. Assay: immunoSEQ multiplex PCR; the TCRdb copy retains only in-frame clones and omits some. The sample consists of about 52,000 clones, approximately 83% of them appearing once. Specimen: peripheral blood. Source of these receptors: an older man with COVID-19, enrolled during active disease. Both conserved end residues are part of each CDR3. Fields, in order: clone size, D gene, V gene, J gene, CDR3 protein, CDR3 DNA. A D gene is named only where the DNA matches it firmly. Where a row states a size, it is once, few, many or the class of an expanded clone; other rows omit it.

NA	NA	TRBV11-2	TRBJ2-1	CASSVKGGSYYNEQFF	TGTGCCAGCAGCGTCAAGGGGGGGAGTTACTACAATGAGCAGTTCTTC
NA	NA	TRBV12-3/TRBV12-4	TRBJ1-1	CASRTGVNTEAFF	TGTGCCAGCAGGACAGGAGTGAACACTGAAGCTTTCTTT
NA	NA	TRBV24-1	TRBJ1-4	CATSDPGVGPLNEKLFF	TGTGCCACCAGTGATCCCGGAGTTGGCCCCCTTAATGAAAAACTGTTTTTT
NA	NA	TRBV27	TRBJ1-4	CASSLVGPTGINEKLFF	TGTGCCAGCAGTTTAGTGGGTCCCACAGGGATTAATGAAAAACTGTTTTTT
once	NA	TRBV27	TRBJ1-5	CASSGQGHNQPQHF	TGTGCCAGCAGCGGCCAGGGGCACAATCAGCCCCAGCATTTT
NA	NA	TRBV28	TRBJ1-1	CASTFGTEAFF	TGTGCCAGCACTTTCGGGACTGAAGCTTTCTTT
NA	NA	TRBV19	TRBJ1-5	CASSRTLDQPQHF	TGTGCCAGTAGCCGGACACTTGATCAGCCCCAGCATTTT
NA	NA	TRBV6-5	TRBJ1-1	CASSYSSGLNEAFF	TGTGCCAGCAGTTACTCGTCAGGGCTCAATGAAGCTTTCTTT
NA	TRBD2	TRBV9	TRBJ2-3	CASSPLAGADTQYF	TGTGCCAGCAGCCCCCTAGCGGGGGCAGATACGCAGTATTTT
NA	TRBD2	TRBV3-1/TRBV3-2	TRBJ2-3	CASSQDKELAGYRTQYF	TGTGCCAGCAGCCAAGATAAGGAGCTAGCGGGATACCGTACGCAGTATTTT
NA	NA	TRBV7-9	TRBJ1-2	CASSRLQFSGEDYGYTF	TGTGCCAGCAGCCGTCTGCAATTTTCCGGGGAGGACTATGGCTACACCTTC
NA	NA	TRBV6-5	TRBJ1-1	CAIEPGFSEAFF	TGTGCCATAGAGCCGGGATTCTCTGAAGCTTTCTTT
NA	TRBD1	TRBV7-9	TRBJ1-1	CASSRVSGGTEAFF	TGTGCCAGCAGCCGAGTCTCAGGGGGCACTGAAGCTTTCTTT
NA	TRBD1	TRBV24-1	TRBJ1-3	CATSDPGQGENTIYF	TGTGCCACCAGTGATCCCGGACAGGGTGAAAACACCATATATTTT
NA	NA	TRBV9	TRBJ1-2	CASSPQGRVGYTF	TGTGCCAGCAGCCCCCAGGGGAGGGTAGGCTACACCTTC
NA	NA	TRBV18	TRBJ1-3	CASSPPMGLGNTIYF	TGTGCCAGCTCACCACCGATGGGCCTTGGAAACACCATATATTTT
NA	TRBD2	TRBV2	TRBJ2-3	CASSGAGGSDTQYF	TGTGCCAGCAGTGGGGCGGGAGGGTCAGATACGCAGTATTTT
NA	NA	TRBV12-3/TRBV12-4	TRBJ1-2	CASTNTDSYGYTF	TGTGCCAGCACCAATACCGACAGCTATGGCTACACCTTC
NA	NA	TRBV5-1	TRBJ2-1	CASSVALDEQFF	TGCGCCAGCAGCGTCGCGCTAGATGAGCAGTTCTTC
NA	NA	TRBV7-9	TRBJ1-5	CALGGGLDQPQHF	TGTGCGTTAGGAGGGGGACTAGATCAGCCCCAGCATTTT
NA	NA	TRBV27	TRBJ1-5	CASSPSGNQPQHF	TGTGCCAGCAGCCCCTCCGGCAATCAGCCCCAGCATTTT
few	TRBD1	TRBV6-5	TRBJ1-1	CASRGQGAGNTEAFF	TGTGCCAGCAGGGGACAGGGGGCGGGGAACACTGAAGCTTTCTTT
few	NA	TRBV28	TRBJ1-5	CASSQLIRGGQPQHF	TGTGCCAGCAGTCAACTGATCAGGGGTGGACAGCCCCAGCATTTT
NA	NA	TRBV5-1	TRBJ1-4	CASSPGATNEKLFF	TGCGCCAGCAGCCCGGGAGCAACTAATGAAAAACTGTTTTTT
NA	NA	TRBV7-8	TRBJ1-2	CASSLGGHDYGYTF	TGTGCCAGCAGCTTAGGGGGACATGACTATGGCTACACCTTC
NA	TRBD2	TRBV24-1	TRBJ2-1	CATSDTGLAGGPYSYNEQFF	TGTGCCACCAGTGATACCGGACTAGCGGGAGGGCCTTACTCCTACAATGAGCAGTTCTTC
NA	NA	TRBV5-8	TRBJ1-1	CASTLSRSRNTEAFF	TGTGCCAGCACCCTTTCCCGGAGTCGGAACACTGAAGCTTTCTTT
few	NA	TRBV19	TRBJ1-5	CASSIPRGRELHF	TGTGCCAGTAGTATCCCGAGGGGCCGGGAGTTGCATTTT
once	TRBD1	TRBV9	TRBJ1-2	CASSEGTGNYGYTF	TGTGCCAGCAGCGAAGGGACAGGTAACTATGGCTACACCTTC
NA	TRBD1	TRBV19	TRBJ1-6	CASSTSGGQHGSPLHF	TGTGCCAGTAGTACCTCCGGGGGACAGCATGGCTCACCCCTCCACTTT
few	TRBD1	TRBV24-1	TRBJ1-2	CATSDRPGTGGVYGYTF	TGTGCCACCAGTGATAGACCCGGGACAGGGGGCGTCTATGGCTACACCTTC
NA	TRBD2	TRBV9	TRBJ2-7	CASSAGTSVWEQYF	TGTGCCAGCAGCGCTGGGACTAGCGTTTGGGAGCAGTACTTC
NA	TRBD1	TRBV27	TRBJ1-2	CASSQTGGAYHYGYTF	TGTGCCAGCAGTCAGACAGGGGGCGCATATCACTATGGCTACACCTTC
NA	TRBD2	TRBV5-1	TRBJ2-2	CASSPTSGGSGELFF	TGCGCCAGCAGCCCGACTAGCGGGGGGAGCGGGGAGCTGTTTTTT
NA	NA	TRBV5-1	TRBJ1-1	CASSLGPAGANTEAFF	TGCGCCAGCAGCTTAGGTCCAGCAGGGGCAAACACTGAAGCTTTCTTT
NA	TRBD1	TRBV5-4	TRBJ1-1	CASSRGDSGNTEAFF	TGTGCCAGCAGCCGAGGGGACAGTGGGAACACTGAAGCTTTCTTT
NA	NA	TRBV13	TRBJ2-1	CASSPQGRNEQFF	TGTGCCAGCAGCCCACAGGGTCGGAATGAGCAGTTCTTC
NA	TRBD1	TRBV5-1	TRBJ2-1	CASSLGQALNEQFF	TGCGCCAGCAGCCTGGGACAGGCGTTGAATGAGCAGTTCTTC
NA	NA	TRBV4-3	TRBJ2-1	CASSLEGDSYNEQFF	TGCGCCAGCAGCCTCGAAGGAGACTCCTACAATGAGCAGTTCTTC
NA	TRBD2	TRBV6-2/TRBV6-3	TRBJ2-3	CASSAVGGKSTDTQYF	TGTGCCAGCAGCGCTGTCGGGGGGAAGTCTACAGATACGCAGTATTTT
NA	NA	TRBV5-1	TRBJ2-1	CASRRDLLEGEQFF	TGCGCCAGCAGACGGGACTTACTGGAGGGGGAGCAGTTCTTC
NA	TRBD1	TRBV11-2	TRBJ1-1	CASSSYRGGVQNTEAFF	TGTGCCAGCAGCTCTTACAGGGGGGGCGTTCAGAACACTGAAGCTTTCTTT
NA	TRBD2	TRBV6-2/TRBV6-3	TRBJ2-1	CASSYSVRRGSYNEQFF	TGTGCCAGCAGTTACTCCGTGAGGCGGGGGAGCTACAATGAGCAGTTCTTC
NA	NA	TRBV29-1	TRBJ2-1	CSAREALNEQFF	TGCAGCGCCCGAGAAGCCCTCAATGAGCAGTTCTTC
once	NA	TRBV7-2	TRBJ1-5	CASSSTVADQPQHF	TGTGCCAGCAGCTCGACAGTTGCTGATCAGCCCCAGCATTTT
NA	TRBD2	TRBV19	TRBJ2-1	CASSTLAGGSYNEQFF	TGTGCCAGTAGTACTTTAGCGGGGGGCTCCTACAATGAGCAGTTCTTC
NA	NA	TRBV7-9	TRBJ1-1	CASSLVGENTEAFF	TGTGCCAGCAGCTTAGTCGGAGAGAACACTGAAGCTTTCTTT
NA	NA	TRBV7-2	TRBJ1-5	CASSAGGAQPQHF	TGTGCCAGCAGCGCAGGAGGGGCTCAGCCCCAGCATTTT
once	NA	TRBV19	TRBJ1-2	CASSIASPQTGSGGYTF	TGTGCCAGTAGTATAGCCTCCCCCCAGACAGGATCTGGGGGCTACACCTTC
NA	TRBD1	TRBV4-3	TRBJ1-6	CASSHASGTGVSPLHF	TGCGCCAGCAGCCACGCCTCCGGGACAGGGGTTTCACCCCTCCACTTT
NA	TRBD1	TRBV9	TRBJ1-4	CASSVEGAGEKLFF	TGTGCCAGCAGCGTAGAGGGGGCAGGTGAAAAACTGTTTTTT
NA	NA	TRBV7-2	TRBJ1-1	CASSLRRGNTEAFF	TGTGCCAGCAGCTTAAGGAGGGGGAACACTGAAGCTTTCTTT
NA	NA	TRBV11-3	TRBJ2-6	CASSFAYGDSGANVLTF	TGTGCCAGCAGCTTCGCGTACGGGGACTCTGGGGCCAACGTCCTGACTTTC
NA	NA	TRBV18	TRBJ2-7	CASSSTSSYEQYF	TGTGCCAGCTCGTCGACAAGCTCCTACGAGCAGTACTTC
NA	NA	TRBV30	TRBJ1-2	CASQDSSNGGYTF	TGTGCCTCCCAGGACAGCTCGAACGGTGGCTACACCTTC